The 30 T cell receptor beta chains listed next were all sequenced from one sample in a study of blood T cells in healthy people across ages. A second PCR of about 7 to 11 cycles used a sample-barcoded 5' primer and a J-beta primer mix. TCRdb recomputed calls from the 5' RACE reads with MiXCR, one row per CDR3 protein. The sample includes about 560,000 distinct CDR3 sequences, 27% of them seen just once. This sample was shared with a second study, whose subject was T cells of mothers and their children.

Material for sequencing was blood. The receptors come from a boy under 10 years old in good health.

The rearrangement joins TRBV20-1 to TRBJ2-5; D not resolved. This CDR3 is built from 13 residues. Germline assignment: CDR1 DFQATT and CDR2 SNEGSKA (reference sequence). Trimming stripped 0 bases from V and 4 bases from J, with 9 bases between. In DNA, the CDR3 is TGCAGTGCTAGAGATTCGGGTAGAGAGACCCAGTACTTC. It translates to CSARDSGRETQYF.

V usage is TRBV29-1 and J usage is TRBJ1-1; the D is unclear. The CDR3 length is 14 residues. V was clipped by 5 bases and J by 5 bases, with 18 bases between them. Germline CDR1 SQVTM, CDR2 ANQGSEA. In nucleotides, the CDR3 is TGCAGCGTTTCCCCTGGGAGGGTTGGGACTGAAGCTTTCTTT. It translates to CSVSPGRVGTEAFF.

The J gene is TRBJ2-7, the V gene TRBV9; 7 bases are a match to TRBD1. This CDR3 spans 16 amino acids. Germline-derived CDR1 and CDR2 are SGDLS and YYNGEE. With 3 bases clipped from V and 0 bases from J, the junction kept 9 bases outside the gene matches. CDR3 sequence: CASSAGERGRSYEQYF. DNA for the CDR3: TGTGCCAGCAGCGCCGGGGAGAGGGGGCGCTCCTACGAGCAGTACTTC.

V is TRBV6-5 and J is TRBJ1-5; 7 bases agree with TRBD1. Per germline, CDR1 MNHEY and CDR2 SVGAGI. Losses at the gene ends were 6 bases for V and 3 bases for J; bases not matched to a gene: 2. The CDR3 extends over 13 amino acids. The CDR3 region has the DNA TGTGCCAGCAGGGGACAGCTCAATCAGCCCCAGCATTTT. Protein sequence: CASRGQLNQPQHF.

This clonotype has only a few counts. Written as DNA, the CDR3 is TGTGCCAGCAGTCCCGACTTACCTGCCACATACAATGAGCAGTTCTTC. This encodes CASSPDLPATYNEQFF. The chain carries TRBV6-1 and TRBJ2-1; no reliable D call. Germline CDR1 is MNHNS and CDR2 is SASEGT. The CDR3 is made up of 16 amino acids. V shed 5 bases and J shed 4 bases, with 18 bases lying between them.

In its sample, this clonotype was seen a few times. This rearrangement joins TRBV4-3 to TRBJ2-2, with D uncertain. V was shortened by 0 bases and J by 7 bases, with 15 bases between the two germline ends. The germline V gene encodes CDR1 LGHNA and CDR2 YSLEER. The CDR3 runs 16 residues. The CDR3 is CASSQETRGPSGELFF. The CDR3 nucleotides read TGCGCCAGCAGCCAAGAAACCCGTGGGCCGAGCGGGGAGCTGTTTTTT.

CDR3: CSVGQGFYNEQFF. As DNA, the CDR3 is TGCAGCGTTGGACAGGGTTTCTACAATGAGCAGTTCTTC. The V gene is TRBV29-1, the J gene TRBJ2-1, with TRBD1 identical over 7 bases. From germline, CDR1 is SQVTM and CDR2 ANQGSEA. The CDR3 consists of 13 residues. The ends lost 4 bases at V and 3 bases at J; junction bases unmatched: 3.

This clonotype showed up just a few times. This chain uses TRBV7-9 with TRBJ2-1; D possibly corresponds to TRBD2 (5 bases). This CDR3 is built from 13 residues. Trimming took off 1 base at V and 6 bases at J, with 7 bases between the two ends. The V gene's germline CDR1 is SEHNR and CDR2 FQNEAQ (reference sequence). As DNA, the CDR3 is TGTGCCAGCAGCTTAGATCTAGCCAATGAGCAGTTCTTC. This translates into CASSLDLANEQFF.

The rearrangement joins TRBV2 to TRBJ2-3; 7 bases are shared with TRBD2. The germline CDR1 and CDR2 sequences are SNHLY and FYNNEI. The CDR3 spans 17 residues. The trim removed 3 bases at V and 6 bases at J, leaving 15 bases unmatched. The CDR3 DNA reads TGTGCCAGCAGTGAGCCCCAGCGGGGAGGATGGGTGGATACGCAGTATTTT. Protein: CASSEPQRGGWVDTQYF. Filled out from reference TRBV2 and TRBJ2-3, the complete variable domain reads EPEVTQTPSHQVTQMGQEVILRCVPISNHLYFYWYRQILGQKVEFLVSFYNNEISEKSEIFDDQFSVERPDGSNFTLKIRSTKLEDSAMYFCASSEPQRGGWVDTQYFGPGTRLTVL.

The sample holds a few counts of this clonotype. This chain links TRBV2 with TRBJ2-1; D is undetermined. CDR1 and CDR2 from the germline V gene are SNHLY and FYNNEI. CDR3 length equals 10 residues. With 0 bases removed from V and 15 bases from J, the gap between germline ends came to 6 bases. CDR3 in DNA: TGTGCCAGCAGTGAAGCTTCGGCGTTCTTC. This sequence encodes CASSEASAFF.

This clonotype was seen only a few times. The chain uses TRBV5-5 and TRBJ1-4; D not resolved. The germline gives CDR1 SGHKS, CDR2 YYEKEE (reference sequence). V was pared by 0 bases and J by 0 bases, with 9 bases between. The CDR3 consists of 16 residues. The DNA of the CDR3 is TGTGCCAGCAGCTTGGGGAGGTCGTCAACTAATGAAAAACTGTTTTTT. Protein sequence: CASSLGRSSTNEKLFF.

This clonotype showed up just once. The rearrangement uses TRBV4-3 and TRBJ1-2; 7 nucleotides align to TRBD1. Germline CDR1 is LGHNA and CDR2 is YSLEER. The CDR3 consists of 15 residues. Trimming removed 1 base from V and 3 bases from J; junction bases left unmatched: 5. The chain's CDR3 is CASSQGGGGYYGYTF. The CDR3 nucleotides read TGCGCCAGCAGCCAAGGAGGAGGGGGCTACTATGGCTACACCTTC.

This clonotype was seen a few times. The rearrangement uses TRBV5-1 and TRBJ2-1, with D possibly being TRBD2 (6 bases). CDR3 length: 16 amino acids. V lost 3 bases and J lost 1, with 14 bases in between. Germline V gene data show CDR1 as SGHRS and CDR2 as YFSETQ. The CDR3, as DNA: TGCGCCAGCAGCTCGGGGGTGGTGGGGTCCTACAATGAGCAGTTCTTC. Translated, it gives CASSSGVVGSYNEQFF.

A few counts support this clonotype. V is TRBV10-3 and J is TRBJ2-7, with 10 bases that match TRBD2. Germline V gene sequence: CDR1 ENHRY, CDR2 SYGVKD. J gave up 4 bases and V 5 bases, and 5 bases lay outside the gene matches. The CDR3 extends over 14 amino acids. The CDR3 bases are TGTGCCATCAGTAGCGGGAGGGCCAAGTACGAGCAGTACTTC. Its translation: CAISSGRAKYEQYF.

This chain links TRBV6-6 with TRBJ1-3; D is unclear. V lost 2 bases and J lost 0, with 5 bases in between. This CDR3 is built from 14 residues. Germline-derived CDR1 and CDR2 are MNHNY and SVGAGI (reference sequence). The CDR3 sequence: CASSYDSSGNTIYF. In nucleotides, the CDR3 is TGTGCCAGCAGTTACGACTCCTCTGGAAACACCATATATTTT.

The V gene is TRBV10-2, the J gene TRBJ1-4; no firm D call. The V end was cut by 8 bases, the J end by 10 bases, with 20 bases between. CDR1 and CDR2 from the germline V gene are WSHSY and SAAADI. This CDR3 has 14 amino acids. The CDR3 is CASGYRLWSGKLFF. DNA of the CDR3: TGCGCCAGCGGCTACCGGCTATGGAGTGGAAAACTGTTTTTT.

This clonotype has only a few counts. This chain uses TRBV4-3 with TRBJ2-3, with TRBD2 as a possible D gene (5 bases). The CDR3 has 15 residues. V lost 0 bases and J lost 2, with 9 bases in between. Germline V gives CDR1 LGHNA, CDR2 YSLEER. In DNA form, the CDR3 reads TGCGCCAGCAGCCAAGATCTGGAGGACACAGATACGCAGTATTTT. Translated, it gives CASSQDLEDTDTQYF.

This clonotype was picked up a small number of times. The CDR3 is CASSLMQGNYGYTF. The CDR3 DNA sequence: TGTGCCAGCAGTTTAATGCAGGGGAACTATGGCTACACCTTC. This chain joins TRBV28 and TRBJ1-2; a possible D gene is TRBD1 (6 bases). Trimming took 2 bases from V and 2 from J, leaving 9 bases between them. The CDR3 runs to 14 residues. Germline lookup yields CDR1 MDHEN and CDR2 SYDVKM.

The chain is built from TRBV7-9 and TRBJ2-6; a possible D gene is TRBD1 (6 bases). CDR3 size: 18 residues. Germline V gives CDR1 SEHNR, CDR2 FQNEAQ (reference sequence). With 5 bases removed from V and 1 base from J, the gap between germline ends came to 18 bases. In DNA, the CDR3 is TGTGCCAGCAGCCGAAGAGGGGGTCTGGGATCTGGGGCCAACGTCCTGACTTTC. This gives the protein CASSRRGGLGSGANVLTF.

J is TRBJ2-7 and V is TRBV21-1; the table names TRBD2, a call not compared with the DNA. TRBV21-1 is tagged as a pseudogene. The CDR3 has 17 residues. The CDR3 protein is CASSPQWGPSGKYEQYF. The CDR3 nucleotides are TGTGCCAGCAGCCCCCAGTGGGGGCCTAGCGGGAAATACGAGCAGTACTTC.

The CDR3 sequence is CAITGGGDETQYF. The CDR3 DNA reads TGTGCCATCACCGGGGGAGGGGACGAGACCCAGTACTTC. The rearrangement uses TRBV10-3 and TRBJ2-5, with 7 bases matching TRBD2. The CDR3 length is 13 residues. The V gene end was trimmed by 7 bases and the J gene end by 5 bases; junction bases not matched to a gene: 7. Germline CDR1 and CDR2: ENHRY and SYGVKD.

The chain combines TRBV20-1 with TRBJ2-3; 7 bases map to TRBD2. Germline assignment: CDR1 DFQATT and CDR2 SNEGSKA (reference sequence). The junction had 9 bases not matched to a gene; V was cut back by 1 base and J by 2 bases. This CDR3 region has 16 residues. As DNA, the CDR3 is TGCAGTGCTAGAGGAAGTAATAGCGGGCCCACAGATACGCAGTATTTT. Protein: CSARGSNSGPTDTQYF.

On this clonotype: The germline gene is not matched at one end of the junction; a read error may be the cause. The V call is TRBV2, the J call TRBJ1-5; TRBD1 is a possible D gene (6 bases). The CDR3 covers 14 residues. Germline assignment: CDR1 SNHLY and CDR2 FYNNEI. This CDR3 is CASRATDRYQPQHF. Written as DNA, the CDR3 is TGTGCCAGCAGAGCGACGGACAGATATCAGCCCCAGCACTTT.

The chain uses TRBV5-1 and TRBJ1-1; TRBD1 might be the D (6 bases). CDR1 and CDR2 from the germline V gene are SGHRS and YFSETQ. Trimming removed 1 base at V and 5 bases at J, with 12 bases between. This CDR3 region has 14 residues. CDR3 in DNA: TGCGCCAGCAGCTTGTCAGGGGAAAATACTGAAGCTTTCTTT. This sequence encodes CASSLSGENTEAFF. Together with reference TRBV5-1 and TRBJ1-1, the CDR3 gives the full variable domain: KAGVTQTPRYLIKTRGQQVTLSCSPISGHRSVSWYQQTPGQGLQFLFEYFSETQRNKGNFPGRFSGRQFSNSRSEMNVSTLELGDSALYLCASSLSGENTEAFFGQGTRLTVV.

V and J are TRBV6-5 and TRBJ1-5; the D is unclear. Germline loops: CDR1 MNHEY, CDR2 SVGAGI. The CDR3 runs to 14 residues. V lost 2 bases, J lost 7 bases, and 12 bases lay in between. The CDR3 sequence is CASSYDPGRQPQHF. As DNA, the CDR3 is TGTGCCAGCAGTTACGACCCCGGGAGGCAGCCCCAGCATTTT.

This chain links TRBV29-1 with TRBJ1-2; D gene unclear. V dropped 8 bases and J dropped 3 bases, with 16 bases sitting between them. The CDR3 runs to 13 residues. CDR1 and CDR2 (germline): SQVTM, ANQGSEA. CDR3 residues: CSMGKRADYGYTF. The CDR3 DNA follows: TGCAGCATGGGAAAGAGGGCGGACTATGGCTACACCTTC.

This chain uses TRBV12-3 or TRBV12-4 with TRBJ2-2; 7 nucleotides match TRBD1. The CDR3 covers 15 residues. J gave up 5 bases and V 4 bases, and 7 bases lay outside the gene matches. CDR3 residues: CASSSWTGWTGELFF. Here the CDR3 DNA reads TGTGCCAGCAGTTCGTGGACAGGTTGGACCGGGGAGCTGTTTTTT.

This clonotype appeared a few times. The rearrangement joins TRBV29-1 to TRBJ2-5; 8 positions agree with TRBD2. The CDR3 contains 15 residues. Germline CDR1 reads SQVTM; CDR2 reads ANQGSEA. With V trimmed by 2 bases and J by 4 bases, 9 bases remained unmatched. In DNA, the CDR3 is TGCAGCGTTGAATGGGAGGACGGGAGGGCAGAGACCCAGTACTTC. Amino acids: CSVEWEDGRAETQYF.

The CDR3 is CASSFAGLNSPLHF. The CDR3 bases are TGTGCCAGCAGCTTCGCAGGGCTTAATTCACCCCTCCACTTT. The chain is built from TRBV7-9 and TRBJ1-6, with D possibly being TRBD1 (5 bases). This CDR3 has 14 residues. Per the germline V gene, CDR1 is SEHNR and CDR2 is FQNEAQ (reference sequence). Deletions cut 3 bases from V and 6 bases from J, with 9 bases between.

There are a few counts of this clonotype. V is TRBV7-2 and J is TRBJ2-2, with TRBD1 matching 9 bases. The trim removed 7 bases at V and 8 bases at J, leaving 20 bases unmatched. Looked up from germline, CDR1 is SGHTA and CDR2 is FQGNSA. The CDR3 has 18 residues. CDR3 in amino acids: CASMPGQGEPRAYGELFF. DNA for the CDR3: TGTGCCAGCATGCCGGGACAGGGAGAACCTAGAGCGTATGGGGAGCTGTTTTTT.